In this sample, the clone carrying this TCR beta chain turned up a few times. Its antigen is undetermined. The investigators reverse transcribed all of the isolated RNA, so they sequenced expressed TCRB transcripts. Clones were sequenced by immunoSEQ multiplex PCR, and TCRdb holds only the in-frame ones, with some missing. Among 900,000 or so clones listed, roughly 15% were seen once. The entry originates in a study of beta chain features in type 1 diabetes. For the study at large: Patients and healthy donors were similar in age, gender and cell yields.

This CDR3 comprises 16 residues. The junction had 5 bases not matched to a gene; V was cut back by 2 bases and J by 2 bases. Germline CDR1 reads MNHNY; CDR2 reads SVGAGI (reference sequence). General study points: Type 1 diabetes patients had VDJ junctions that carried fewer insertions and more deletions.

The receptor's source is a woman between 18 and 30 years old in good health. V is TRBV6-6 and J is TRBJ2-3; 9 bases fit TRBD1. The specimen was naive CD4+ T cells from blood. CDR3 sequence reads: CASSYRTGVPTDTQYF. CDR3 nucleotides: TGTGCCAGCAGTTACCGGACAGGGGTACCCACAGATACGCAGTATTTT.